The 6 T cell receptor beta chains below were found in one sample sequenced in a study of cytomegalovirus exposure and HLA in healthy donors. Profiled with immunoSEQ multiplex PCR; TCRdb holds only in-frame clones, not every one. The table shows 110,000 or so clones, with approximately 88% occurring only once. The sample consisted of PBMCs. The receptors here all came from a man aged 18 to 29 in good health and CMV-seronegative.

The chain uses TRBV10-2 and TRBJ1-5, with D tentatively TRBD1 (5 bases). The CDR3 consists of 16 residues. Germline V gene data show CDR1 as WSHSY and CDR2 as SAAADI. V was shortened by 6 bases and J by 0 bases, with 15 bases between the two germline ends. The CDR3 spells CASSQGIRDSNQPQHF. For the CDR3, the DNA is TGCGCCAGCAGCCAGGGAATTAGGGATAGCAATCAGCCCCAGCATTTT.

The chain combines TRBV6-6 with TRBJ1-1; 8 bases map to TRBD1. Germline V gives CDR1 MNHNY, CDR2 SVGAGI (reference sequence). V shed 6 bases, J shed 10 bases, and the junction held 7 bases outside the gene matches. The CDR3 extends over 12 amino acids. The CDR3 coding sequence is TGTGCCAGCAGCCCAACCGGGACAGGAGCTTTCTTT. The encoded protein is CASSPTGTGAFF.

V is TRBV5-1 and J is TRBJ2-5; D is perhaps TRBD1 (6 bases). Germline assignment: CDR1 SGHRS and CDR2 YFSETQ. The CDR3 totals 15 residues. V was shortened by 2 bases and J by 2 bases, with 13 bases between the two germline ends. Written as DNA, the CDR3 is TGCGCCAGCAGCTTACAGGGAAGTGAACAAGAGACCCAGTACTTC. Protein sequence: CASSLQGSEQETQYF. Variable domain in full (rest from reference TRBV5-1 and TRBJ2-5): KAGVTQTPRYLIKTRGQQVTLSCSPISGHRSVSWYQQTPGQGLQFLFEYFSETQRNKGNFPGRFSGRQFSNSRSEMNVSTLELGDSALYLCASSLQGSEQETQYFGPGTRLLVL.

The chain has TRBV19 and TRBJ2-7; D is perhaps TRBD2 (6 bases). V lost 6 bases, J lost 6 bases, and 15 bases lay in between. Germline CDR1 and CDR2: LNHDA and SQIVND (reference sequence). This CDR3 has 13 residues. The CDR3 coding sequence is TGTGCCAGTAGCATGACGGGGAGGTCCGAGCAGTACTTC. Encoded protein: CASSMTGRSEQYF.

The chain has TRBV7-2 and TRBJ2-2; TRBD2 matches at 8 bases. There are 15 residues in the CDR3. Trimming took 4 bases from V and 9 from J; bases not matched to a gene: 10. Germline CDR1 SGHTA, CDR2 FQGNSA. CDR3 in amino acids: CASSSPTQRGRELFF. CDR3 coding DNA: TGTGCCAGCAGCTCCCCTACGCAGCGGGGGAGGGAGCTGTTTTTT.

This chain joins TRBV6-5 and TRBJ2-7; 9 bases are shared with TRBD1. J gave up 2 bases and V 5 bases, and 7 bases lay outside the gene matches. The CDR3 is made up of 15 amino acids. CDR1 and CDR2 (germline): MNHEY, SVGAGI. The CDR3 bases are TGTGCCAGCAGTGGAACCGGGACAGGGACCTACGAGCAGTACTTC. Translation: CASSGTGTGTYEQYF.